Each of the 20 T cell receptor beta chains below was sequenced from the same sample in a study of blood T cell repertoires in COVID-19. Sequenced by immunoSEQ multiplex PCR; TCRdb stores in-frame clones only, minus some. The profile shows some 220,000 clones, almost 85% of them singletons. Input material: peripheral blood. The source is a woman aged 70-85 years with COVID-19, enrolled during active disease.

In this sample, this clone turned up once. The chain combines TRBV5-4 with TRBJ1-1; tentatively, D is TRBD1 (5 bases). V was clipped by 0 bases and J by 0 bases, with 9 bases between them. The CDR3 is made up of 15 amino acids. Germline loops: CDR1 SGHNT, CDR2 YYREEE (reference sequence). The CDR3 is CASSLDRFVNTEAFF. The CDR3 nucleotides read TGTGCCAGCAGCTTGGACAGGTTTGTGAACACTGAAGCTTTCTTT.

CDR3 protein: CASSPRATGQGAANSPLHF. The CDR3 coding sequence is TGTGCCAGCAGCCCAAGAGCTACTGGGCAGGGGGCCGCTAATTCACCCCTCCACTTT. The J gene is TRBJ1-6, the V gene TRBV3-1 (or the pseudogene TRBV3-2), with 8 bases lining up with TRBD1. The CDR3 contains 19 residues. V lost 4 bases and J lost 6; bases outside the gene matches: 17. Germline CDR1 and CDR2: LGHDT and YNNKEL (reference sequence).

The chain links TRBV6-5 to TRBJ2-5, with 8 bases identical to TRBD2. Germline V gives CDR1 MNHEY, CDR2 SVGAGI. V shed 6 bases, J shed 1 base, and the junction held 4 bases outside the gene matches. The CDR3 sequence is 14 residues long. CDR3 nucleotide sequence: TGTGCCAGCAGCAGCGGGGGAGCCCAAGAGACCCAGTACTTC. It encodes CASSSGGAQETQYF.

The chain combines TRBV27 with TRBJ1-2, with TRBD1 as a possible D gene (5 bases). The CDR3 has 13 residues. Germline V lookup: CDR1 MNHEY, CDR2 SMNVEV (reference sequence). The germline V and J ends were trimmed by 3 bases and 1 base, with 6 bases remaining between them. CDR3 in DNA: TGTGCCAGCAGTTTCCAGGGTAACTATGGCTACACCTTC. Translating it yields CASSFQGNYGYTF.

A few counts support this clone. This chain joins TRBV12-3 or TRBV12-4 and TRBJ2-7; maybe TRBD1 (6 bases). This CDR3 is 12 amino acids long. With 2 bases removed from V and 9 bases from J, the gap between germline ends came to 11 bases. The CDR3 nucleotides read TGTGCCAGCAGTTTAAGCAGGGGTGGGCAGTACTTC. Encoded protein: CASSLSRGGQYF.

This chain uses TRBV12-3 or TRBV12-4 with TRBJ1-5; 7 nucleotides match TRBD1. The CDR3 totals 13 residues. Trimming removed 5 bases from V and 5 bases from J; junction bases left unmatched: 3. CDR3 protein: CASSPQGHQPQHF. The CDR3 nucleotides are TGTGCCAGCAGTCCACAGGGGCATCAGCCCCAGCATTTT.

The chain is built from TRBV7-3 and TRBJ2-3; the match to TRBD2 covers 7 bases. CDR1 is SGHTA and CDR2 is FQGTGA in the germline V gene. Germline trimming cut 2 bases from V and 4 bases from J; bases unmatched to any gene: 3. CDR3 length: 14 residues. The CDR3 reads CASSLAGEADTQYF. The CDR3 DNA reads as TGTGCCAGCAGCTTAGCGGGAGAGGCAGATACGCAGTATTTT.

This chain links TRBV7-8 with TRBJ1-2; 8 bases line up with TRBD1. CDR3 length: 15 amino acids. Unmatched junction bases numbered 9, after V lost 2 bases and J lost 7 bases. Looked up from germline, CDR1 is SGHVS and CDR2 is FQNEAQ. This CDR3 is CASSLTLDRGIGYTF. The CDR3 nucleotides read TGTGCCAGCAGCTTAACGCTCGACAGGGGAATTGGCTACACCTTC.

The chain has TRBV5-5 and TRBJ1-1; 8 bases fit TRBD1. The germline CDR1 and CDR2 sequences are SGHKS and YYEKEE (reference sequence). The CDR3 extends over 16 amino acids. J was trimmed by 4 bases and V by 4 bases; bases with no gene match: 12. Written as DNA, the CDR3 is TGTGCCAGCAGCACCCAGACAGGGGCCCCTTTCACTGAAGCTTTCTTT. This translates into CASSTQTGAPFTEAFF. The whole variable domain, remainder taken from reference TRBV5-5 and TRBJ1-1, is DAGVTQSPTHLIKTRGQQVTLRCSPISGHKSVSWYQQVLGQGPQFIFQYYEKEERGRGNFPDRFSARQFPNYSSELNVNALLLGDSALYLCASSTQTGAPFTEAFFGQGTRLTVV.

The chain is built from TRBV3-1 (or the pseudogene TRBV3-2) and TRBJ1-2; TRBD1 might be the D (5 bases). Germline-derived CDR1 and CDR2 are LGHDT and YNNKEL (reference sequence). Trimming took 0 bases from V and 2 from J, leaving 16 bases between them. The CDR3 is 17 amino acids. The CDR3 DNA follows: TGTGCCAGCAGCCAAGACCCTGCCGTACAGGAAAACTATGGCTACACCTTC. Its translation: CASSQDPAVQENYGYTF.

The chain couples TRBV6-2 or TRBV6-3 to TRBJ2-7; a possible D gene is TRBD1 (6 bases). The CDR3 totals 15 residues. Germline values: CDR1 MNHEY, CDR2 SVGEGT. Trimming cost V 4 bases and J 3 bases, with 16 bases left between them. The CDR3 sequence: CASSSHTGIRYEQYF. The CDR3 DNA is TGTGCCAGCAGTTCCCACACAGGGATCCGCTACGAGCAGTACTTC.

This chain connects TRBV5-1 to TRBJ1-2, with 7 positions matching TRBD1. The CDR3 length is 15 residues. V shed 2 bases, J shed 6 bases, and the junction held 10 bases outside the gene matches. Per the germline V gene, CDR1 is SGHRS and CDR2 is YFSETQ. CDR3 coding DNA: TGCGCCAGCAGCTTAGAGGGGGCAGAATGGGATGGCTACACCTTC. Translated, it gives CASSLEGAEWDGYTF.

V usage is TRBV18 and J usage is TRBJ1-1; 7 positions match TRBD1. Germline V gene sequence: CDR1 KGHSH, CDR2 LQKENI. The V segment lost 2 bases and the J segment 7 bases; nucleotides outside the gene matches: 7. The CDR3 covers 14 residues. CDR3 in amino acids: CASSPRAGGREAFF. The CDR3 bases are TGTGCCAGCTCACCAAGGGCAGGGGGTCGTGAAGCTTTCTTT.

This chain joins TRBV6-2 or TRBV6-3 and TRBJ1-6; TRBD1 agrees at 9 bases. The CDR3 has 15 residues. With 5 bases clipped from V and 8 bases from J, the junction kept 7 bases outside the gene matches. The germline V gene encodes CDR1 MNHEY and CDR2 SVGEGT. For the CDR3, the DNA is TGTGCCAGCAGTATCCGGGACAGGGTTTATTCACCCCTCCACTTT. It specifies CASSIRDRVYSPLHF.

The chain joins TRBV6-5 to TRBJ1-6; TRBD1 aligns across 9 bases. This CDR3 comprises 14 residues. Trimming took 6 bases from V and 8 from J; bases not matched to a gene: 5. Germline loops: CDR1 MNHEY, CDR2 SVGAGI. This CDR3 is CASRGTGRDSPLHF. The CDR3 nucleotides read TGTGCCAGCAGAGGGACAGGGCGGGATTCACCCCTCCACTTT.

This clone was observed a single time. This chain connects TRBV5-1 to TRBJ2-7; 7 bases are a match to TRBD1. The CDR3 runs to 13 residues. Per germline, CDR1 SGHRS and CDR2 YFSETQ. V dropped 4 bases and J dropped 1; count of bases not matched to a gene: 2. The CDR3 DNA reads TGCGCCAGCAGCCCGACAGGGTCCTACGAGCAGTACTTC. It specifies CASSPTGSYEQYF. The full variable domain, with the rest looked up from reference TRBV5-1 and TRBJ2-7, is KAGVTQTPRYLIKTRGQQVTLSCSPISGHRSVSWYQQTPGQGLQFLFEYFSETQRNKGNFPGRFSGRQFSNSRSEMNVSTLELGDSALYLCASSPTGSYEQYFGPGTRLTVT.

The rearrangement links TRBV5-4 to TRBJ2-3; D perhaps matches TRBD1 (7 bases). V lost 4 bases and J 2 bases, leaving 17 bases between the germline ends. Germline values: CDR1 SGHNT, CDR2 YYREEE (reference sequence). CDR3 length equals 16 residues. CDR3: CASSQGGAAITDTQYF. DNA for the CDR3: TGTGCCAGCAGCCAGGGGGGAGCGGCGATCACAGATACGCAGTATTTT.

The chain recombines TRBV11-2 with TRBJ2-5, with D hard to call. There are 14 residues in the CDR3. V was cut by 2 bases and J by 2 bases, with 9 bases left in between. Germline loops: CDR1 SGHAT, CDR2 FQNNGV. The CDR3 coding sequence is TGTGCCAGCAGCTTACGACAAGAGCAAGAGACCCAGTACTTC. It encodes CASSLRQEQETQYF.

The V gene is TRBV27, the J gene TRBJ1-1; 8 bases agree with TRBD1. V lost 5 bases to trimming and J lost 4 bases; unmatched junction nucleotides: 6. The CDR3 covers 14 residues. Germline CDR1 is MNHEY and CDR2 is SMNVEV (reference sequence). CDR3 sequence reads: CASSTYTGGTEAFF. The CDR3 bases are TGTGCCAGCAGTACCTATACAGGGGGCACTGAAGCTTTCTTT.

The rearrangement links TRBV3-1 (or the pseudogene TRBV3-2) to TRBJ2-6; D is perhaps TRBD2 (7 bases). The CDR3 runs to 19 residues. Germline CDR1 reads LGHDT; CDR2 reads YNNKEL (reference sequence). V was trimmed by 0 bases and J by 0 bases, leaving 15 bases between them. CDR3 sequence: CASSQDRAGAPSGANVLTF. The CDR3 DNA follows: TGTGCCAGCAGCCAAGATAGGGCGGGGGCCCCCTCTGGGGCCAACGTCCTGACTTTC.